Listed here are 28 T cell receptor beta chains from one sample, sequenced in a study of blood T cell repertoires in COVID-19. Method: immunoSEQ multiplex PCR; TCRdb's copy keeps in-frame clones and lacks some. The data show about half a million clones, around 85% seen once. Source material: peripheral blood. The receptors were sampled from a human donor in a cohort sampled during active COVID-19.

V usage is TRBV7-2 and J usage is TRBJ2-5; 9 bases map to TRBD2. This CDR3 contains 14 residues. The ends lost 1 base at V and 4 bases at J; junction bases unmatched: 1. CDR1 SGHTA and CDR2 FQGNSA come from the germline V gene. Written as DNA, the CDR3 is TGTGCCAGCAGCTTAGGACTAGCGGTAGAGACCCAGTACTTC. Translated: CASSLGLAVETQYF.

This clone came up many times. The genes are TRBV9 and TRBJ2-1; D unresolved. CDR3 size: 12 residues. Per the germline V gene, CDR1 is SGDLS and CDR2 is YYNGEE. Trimming cost V 4 bases and J 4 bases, with 6 bases left between them. The CDR3 loop reads CASSLSYNEQFF. In DNA, the CDR3 is TGTGCCAGCAGCCTCTCTTACAATGAGCAGTTCTTC.

This chain uses TRBV3-1 (or the pseudogene TRBV3-2) with TRBJ1-2; possibly TRBD1 for D (5 bases). From germline, CDR1 is LGHDT and CDR2 YNNKEL (reference sequence). V was pared by 1 base and J by 8 bases, with 14 bases between. The CDR3 extends over 14 amino acids. This CDR3 is CASSQVGGAYGYTF. The CDR3 region has the DNA TGTGCCAGCAGCCAAGTAGGAGGGGCATACGGCTACACCTTC.

The chain joins TRBV4-3 to TRBJ2-1; TRBD1 aligns across 7 bases. The CDR3 consists of 15 residues. The V gene end was trimmed by 0 bases and the J gene end by 7 bases; junction bases not matched to a gene: 6. The germline CDR1 and CDR2 sequences are LGHNA and YSLEER. For the CDR3, the DNA is TGCGCCAGCAGCCAAGAGAATCACAGGGGTAATGAGCAGTTCTTC. Residues: CASSQENHRGNEQFF.

The chain employs TRBV19 and TRBJ1-2, with D hard to call. The CDR3 is 12 residues long. Trimming took off 5 bases at V and 4 bases at J, with 8 bases between the two ends. Germline loops: CDR1 LNHDA, CDR2 SQIVND (reference sequence). The CDR3 is CASSEMSYGYTF. CDR3 coding DNA: TGTGCCAGTAGTGAGATGAGCTATGGCTACACCTTC.

This clone was counted between two and nine times. The V call is TRBV2, the J call TRBJ2-7; 7 bases match TRBD2. Germline V gives CDR1 SNHLY, CDR2 FYNNEI. The CDR3 is made up of 15 amino acids. V shed 6 bases and J 0 bases; nucleotides not matched to a gene: 8. CDR3: CASRTGGSLSYEQYF. CDR3 DNA sequence: TGTGCCAGCAGGACGGGGGGTAGCCTCTCCTACGAGCAGTACTTC.

This chain joins TRBV27 and TRBJ2-1; the D gene is possibly TRBD2 (7 bases). The CDR3 is made up of 15 amino acids. Trimming cost V 3 bases and J 10 bases, with 19 bases left between them. CDR1 and CDR2 from the germline V gene are MNHEY and SMNVEV (reference sequence). The CDR3 DNA sequence: TGTGCCAGCAGTTTCCTTGTCTCAGGGGAGGGCGAGCAGTTCTTC. It codes for CASSFLVSGEGEQFF.

The chain links TRBV7-9 to TRBJ1-5; no definite D call. V shed 8 bases and J shed 3 bases, with 14 bases lying between them. The CDR3 extends over 14 amino acids. Germline CDR1 is SEHNR and CDR2 is FQNEAQ (reference sequence). CDR3 nucleotides: TGTGCCAGCGGTCCTTTGAACTCCAATCAGCCCCAGCATTTT. Translating it yields CASGPLNSNQPQHF. Based on the CDR3 plus reference TRBV7-9 and TRBJ1-5, the full variable domain is DTGVSQNPRHKITKRGQNVTFRCDPISEHNRLYWYRQTLGQGPEFLTYFQNEAQLEKSRLLSDRFSAERPKGSFSTLEIQRTEQGDSAMYLCASGPLNSNQPQHFGDGTRLSIL.

Only one count was recorded for this clone. CDR3 DNA: TGTGCTTCATTCAGGGGGGCCCGGACTGAAGCTTTCTTT. Protein product: CASFRGARTEAFF. The chain recombines TRBV7-9 with TRBJ1-1, with 7 bases fitting TRBD1. CDR1 SEHNR and CDR2 FQNEAQ come from the germline V gene (reference sequence). The CDR3 extends over 13 amino acids.

The CDR3 DNA reads TGTGCCACCAGTGATTATGAGGGAACAGATACGCAGTATTTT. Translation: CATSDYEGTDTQYF. The J gene is TRBJ2-3, the V gene TRBV24-1, with D possibly matching TRBD2 (5 bases). The germline V and J ends were trimmed by 2 bases and 3 bases, with 8 bases remaining between them. The CDR3 extends over 14 amino acids. The V gene's germline CDR1 is KGHDR and CDR2 SFDVKD.

This clone was counted once. This chain links TRBV10-3 with TRBJ1-5; the D gene is possibly TRBD1 (5 bases). Germline lookup yields CDR1 ENHRY and CDR2 SYGVKD. CDR3 length equals 14 residues. Trimming removed 11 bases at V and 5 bases at J, with 19 bases between. CDR3 sequence reads: CASRGGQGYQPQHF. For the CDR3, the DNA is TGTGCCTCCCGGGGAGGGCAGGGATATCAGCCCCAGCATTTT.

The chain has TRBV19 and TRBJ1-1; D not certain. CDR1 is LNHDA and CDR2 is SQIVND in the germline V gene (reference sequence). Trimming took 4 bases from V and 5 from J, leaving 8 bases between them. This CDR3 has 12 residues. The CDR3 sequence is CASSKRDTEAFF. For the CDR3, the DNA is TGTGCCAGTAGTAAGAGGGATACTGAAGCTTTCTTT.

The chain is built from TRBV7-8 and TRBJ2-5; D call uncertain. CDR3 length: 15 amino acids. Per germline, CDR1 SGHVS and CDR2 FQNEAQ. V shed 3 bases and J shed 4 bases, with 15 bases lying between them. This CDR3 reads CASSLNLRYRETQYF. The CDR3 DNA sequence: TGTGCCAGCAGCTTGAACTTGCGTTATAGAGAGACCCAGTACTTC. Combining the CDR3 with reference TRBV7-8 and TRBJ2-5 gives the whole variable domain GAGVSQSPRYKVAKRGQDVALRCDPISGHVSLFWYQQALGQGPEFLTYFQNEAQLDKSGLPSDRFFAERPEGSVSTLKIQRTQQEDSAVYLCASSLNLRYRETQYFGPGTRLLVL.

The genes are TRBV2 and TRBJ1-5; D gene uncertain. The V gene lost 7 bases and the J gene lost 2 bases, with 12 bases spanning the gap. In germline, CDR1 is SNHLY, CDR2 FYNNEI. The CDR3 totals 14 residues. CDR3 in DNA: TGTGCCAGCATACGGGGATACGGCAATCAGCCCCAGCATTTT. This encodes CASIRGYGNQPQHF.

This clone was counted at least ten times. The rearrangement uses TRBV7-6 and TRBJ1-5; possibly TRBD1 for D (5 bases). CDR3 length: 15 residues. V was cut by 1 base and J by 6 bases, with 13 bases left in between. Germline V gene data show CDR1 as SGHVS and CDR2 as FNYEAQ. Written as DNA, the CDR3 is TGTGCCAGCAGCTTAGTCGGAGGGGATGGTCAGCCCCAGCATTTT. This encodes CASSLVGGDGQPQHF.

The chain uses TRBV6-2 or TRBV6-3 and TRBJ2-7, with 8 bases that match TRBD1. CDR3 size: 15 residues. Germline values: CDR1 MNHEY, CDR2 SVGEGT. V lost 6 bases to trimming and J lost 0 bases; unmatched junction nucleotides: 7. CDR3 DNA sequence: TGTGCCAGCAGCCTTACAGGGGGGAGCTCCTACGAGCAGTACTTC. Its protein is CASSLTGGSSYEQYF.

V and J are TRBV19 and TRBJ2-3, with D maybe TRBD1 (6 bases). CDR3 length equals 13 residues. Per germline, CDR1 LNHDA and CDR2 SQIVND (reference sequence). The V end was cut by 11 bases, the J end by 4 bases, with 16 bases between. The CDR3 DNA reads as TGTGCCGGAGTTGGGGGCCGGGCAGATACGCAGTATTTT. Protein: CAGVGGRADTQYF.

The chain is built from TRBV10-2 and TRBJ1-5; 8 bases align to TRBD1. Germline V gene sequence: CDR1 WSHSY, CDR2 SAAADI. V dropped 6 bases and J dropped 5; count of bases not matched to a gene: 3. This CDR3 has 13 amino acids. For the CDR3, the DNA is TGCGCCAGCAGAGGGACAGGAGATCAGCCCCAGCATTTT. Protein sequence: CASRGTGDQPQHF.

J is TRBJ2-1 and V is TRBV27; 7 bases are shared with TRBD2. The trim removed 3 bases at V and 7 bases at J, leaving 12 bases unmatched. The germline CDR1 and CDR2 sequences are MNHEY and SMNVEV (reference sequence). CDR3 length: 16 amino acids. The CDR3 region has the DNA TGTGCCAGCAGTTTCAACGCACTAGCGTCCGGGAATGAGCAGTTCTTC. Amino acid sequence: CASSFNALASGNEQFF.

The chain carries TRBV5-4 and TRBJ2-2; 7 nucleotides align to TRBD2. The V gene end was trimmed by 5 bases and the J gene end by 6 bases; junction bases not matched to a gene: 7. This CDR3 is built from 14 residues. CDR1 and CDR2 (germline): SGHNT, YYREEE (reference sequence). The CDR3 DNA is TGTGCCAGCAGTTCGGGAGGAATAGCCGGGGAGCTGTTTTTT. Residues: CASSSGGIAGELFF.

The rearrangement joins TRBV5-1 to TRBJ1-1; the D gene is possibly TRBD1 (5 bases). V lost 4 bases to trimming and J lost 3 bases, with 16 bases between them. Germline CDR1 and CDR2: SGHRS and YFSETQ. The CDR3 totals 15 residues. This chain's CDR3 is CASSRDWAMDTEAFF. As DNA, the CDR3 is TGCGCCAGCAGCCGGGACTGGGCGATGGACACTGAAGCTTTCTTT.

The chain carries TRBV7-3 and TRBJ2-5, with 8 bases matching TRBD2. The CDR3 runs 15 residues. J was trimmed by 5 bases and V by 6 bases; bases with no gene match: 11. Germline assignment: CDR1 SGHTA and CDR2 FQGTGA. Here the CDR3 DNA reads TGTGCCAGCAGTCCCACAGCGGGAGAATGGGAGACCCAGTACTTC. Translation gives CASSPTAGEWETQYF.

The table lists this clone with a few counts. The identical CDR3 is also encoded by other nucleotide sequences in the sample. The rearrangement joins TRBV18 to TRBJ1-1; TRBD1 might be the D (6 bases). Germline V CDR1 and CDR2: KGHSH, LQKENI. V was cut by 3 bases and J by 8 bases, with 7 bases left in between. This CDR3 has 11 amino acids. The CDR3 region has the DNA TGTGCCAGCTCACCCGACAGGGAAGCTTTCTTT. The encoded protein is CASSPDREAFF.

The chain carries TRBV7-8 and TRBJ2-5, with 7 bases lining up with TRBD1. The CDR3 is made up of 13 amino acids. V gave up 6 bases and J gave up 5 bases; unmatched junction bases: 6. Germline V lookup: CDR1 SGHVS, CDR2 FQNEAQ. For the CDR3, the DNA is TGTGCCAGCAGTACAGGGGAGAGGGAGACCCAGTACTTC. Its protein is CASSTGERETQYF.

V and J are TRBV19 and TRBJ2-7; possible D gene TRBD1, 7 bases. Deletions cut 5 bases from V and 4 bases from J, with 21 bases between. Germline V gives CDR1 LNHDA, CDR2 SQIVND (reference sequence). CDR3 length: 16 amino acids. The CDR3 DNA reads TGTGCCAGTAGTCCCACCAGTCGGAGGGGGCAATACGAGCAGTACTTC. It encodes CASSPTSRRGQYEQYF.

The chain uses TRBV13 and TRBJ1-4, with D perhaps TRBD1 (6 bases). This CDR3 region has 15 residues. The ends were cut back, 7 bases at V and 5 bases at J, with 17 bases in the middle. The germline gives CDR1 PRHDT, CDR2 FYEKMQ (reference sequence). The DNA of the CDR3 is TGTGCCAGCACCTCCGGGGGGACATTAAATGAAAAACTGTTTTTT. Amino acid sequence: CASTSGGTLNEKLFF.

V and J are TRBV19 and TRBJ2-5, with TRBD1 matching 9 bases. The junction had 5 bases not matched to a gene; V was cut back by 1 base and J by 5 bases. The germline gives CDR1 LNHDA, CDR2 SQIVND (reference sequence). The CDR3 consists of 15 residues. The CDR3 DNA is TGTGCCAGTAGTATAGCACAGGGGGCAGGGGAGACCCAGTACTTC. Its translation: CASSIAQGAGETQYF. Combining the CDR3 with reference TRBV19 and TRBJ2-5 gives the whole variable domain DGGITQSPKYLFRKEGQNVTLSCEQNLNHDAMYWYRQDPGQGLRLIYYSQIVNDFQKGDIAEGYSVSREKKESFPLTVTSAQKNPTAFYLCASSIAQGAGETQYFGPGTRLLVL.

This clone was seen a handful of times. The V gene is TRBV5-4, the J gene TRBJ2-5; D possibly corresponds to TRBD2 (5 bases). Germline V gene data show CDR1 as SGHNT and CDR2 as YYREEE (reference sequence). The CDR3 is 13 amino acids. V lost 4 bases, J lost 4 bases, and 11 bases lay in between. CDR3 DNA sequence: TGTGCCAGCAGCCGGACTGCGGGAGAGACCCAGTACTTC. Protein: CASSRTAGETQYF.